These 32 T cell receptor beta chains originate from one sample sequenced in a study of cytomegalovirus exposure and HLA in healthy donors. Amplification used 60 Vbeta primers and 13 Jbeta primers. Data came from immunoSEQ multiplex PCR; TCRdb stores just in-frame clones and leaves some out. The sample comprises fewer than 150,000 clones, over 60% of which are singletons, and 8.2% rests with the top ten. Sequenced: PBMCs. The receptors here all came from a woman aged 40 to 55 in good health and CMV-seropositive.

This clone was detected only a few times. The chain recombines TRBV7-2 with TRBJ2-3; no firm D call. This CDR3 spans 13 amino acids. The germline V and J ends were trimmed by 1 base and 9 bases, with 11 bases remaining between them. Per germline, CDR1 SGHTA and CDR2 FQGNSA. CDR3 residues: CASSLEEPSTQYF. The CDR3 DNA is TGTGCCAGCAGCTTAGAAGAACCGAGCACGCAGTATTTT. Full variable domain (rest looked up from reference TRBV7-2 and TRBJ2-3): GAGVSQSPSNKVTEKGKDVELRCDPISGHTALYWYRQSLGQGLEFLIYFQGNSAPDKSGLPSDRFSAERTGGSVSTLTIQRTQQEDSAVYLCASSLEEPSTQYFGPGTRLTVL.

The chain combines TRBV2 with TRBJ1-2; D possibly corresponds to TRBD1 (5 bases). Trimming pared 5 bases from V and 2 bases from J, leaving 6 bases between. This CDR3 is 12 amino acids long. Per the germline V gene, CDR1 is SNHLY and CDR2 is FYNNEI. The CDR3 protein is CASSQGNYGYTF. CDR3 coding DNA: TGTGCCAGCAGTCAGGGCAACTATGGCTACACCTTC.

This sequence joins TRBV29-1 and TRBJ1-3; D ambiguous. This CDR3 comprises 15 residues. Germline values: CDR1 SQVTM, CDR2 ANQGSEA. Trimming pared 6 bases from V and 0 bases from J, leaving 15 bases between. The CDR3 sequence is CSVVVSAPSGNTIYF. Here the CDR3 DNA reads TGCAGCGTCGTCGTCAGTGCCCCCTCTGGAAACACCATATATTTT.

In this sample, this clone turned up a few times. The chain is built from TRBV6-5 and TRBJ1-5; 7 bases map to TRBD1. The CDR3 has 15 residues. In germline, CDR1 is MNHEY, CDR2 SVGAGI. The trim removed 8 bases at V and 5 bases at J, leaving 12 bases unmatched. CDR3 in DNA: TGTGCCAGCTCCGCCCGCGCAGGGGGATATCAGCCCCAGCATTTT. Protein sequence: CASSARAGGYQPQHF.

V usage is TRBV18 and J usage is TRBJ1-1, with TRBD1 matching 8 bases. V trimming: 6 bases; J trimming: 6 bases; junction bases outside the gene matches: 9. The CDR3 runs to 14 residues. From germline, CDR1 is KGHSH and CDR2 LQKENI. The CDR3 nucleotides read TGTGCCAGCTCGCGACAGGGGCGGGTTGCTGAAGCTTTCTTT. Protein: CASSRQGRVAEAFF. The complete variable domain, with remaining parts taken from reference TRBV18 and TRBJ1-1, reads NAGVMQNPRHLVRRRGQEARLRCSPMKGHSHVYWYRQLPEEGLKFMVYLQKENIIDESGMPKERFSAEFPKEGPSILRIQQVVRGDSAAYFCASSRQGRVAEAFFGQGTRLTVV.

The CDR3 reads CASSLRTSGYPQYF. CDR3 DNA: TGTGCCAGCAGCCTTCGGACTAGCGGCTATCCCCAGTACTTC. The V call is TRBV5-4, the J call TRBJ2-5; TRBD2 matches at 10 bases. The CDR3 totals 14 residues. V trimming: 4 bases; J trimming: 9 bases; junction bases outside the gene matches: 9. Per the germline V gene, CDR1 is SGHNT and CDR2 is YYREEE (reference sequence).

This chain joins TRBV5-1 and TRBJ1-1; D unclear. The CDR3 covers 15 residues. V shed 6 bases and J shed 4 bases, with 19 bases lying between them. CDR1 is SGHRS, CDR2 YFSETQ, per germline. The CDR3 bases are TGCGCCAGCACACACGGGTCCAATCCGGTCACTGAAGCTTTCTTT. Encoded protein: CASTHGSNPVTEAFF. The variable domain in full, with the rest retrieved from reference TRBV5-1 and TRBJ1-1, is KAGVTQTPRYLIKTRGQQVTLSCSPISGHRSVSWYQQTPGQGLQFLFEYFSETQRNKGNFPGRFSGRQFSNSRSEMNVSTLELGDSALYLCASTHGSNPVTEAFFGQGTRLTVV.

The chain joins TRBV29-1 to TRBJ2-7; 8 bases match TRBD1. V shed 7 bases and J 2 bases; nucleotides not matched to a gene: 10. The CDR3 length is 14 residues. CDR1 SQVTM and CDR2 ANQGSEA come from the germline V gene. CDR3 residues: CSAGQGYVTYEQYF. The DNA of the CDR3 is TGCAGCGCCGGACAGGGATATGTAACCTACGAGCAGTACTTC.

This rearrangement joins TRBV29-1 to TRBJ1-1; unclear D gene. CDR1 is SQVTM and CDR2 is ANQGSEA in the germline V gene. The V and J ends lost 7 bases and 0 bases respectively, with 12 bases between them. The CDR3 has 13 amino acids. For the CDR3, the DNA is TGCAGCGCCCTAGGCCAAATGAACACTGAAGCTTTCTTT. This translates into CSALGQMNTEAFF.

In its sample, this clone was seen once. J is TRBJ2-1 and V is TRBV9, with a tentative D call TRBD1 (6 bases). Germline V gene sequence: CDR1 SGDLS, CDR2 YYNGEE. This CDR3 contains 14 residues. V was cut by 3 bases and J by 9 bases, with 16 bases left in between. The DNA for the CDR3 is TGTGCCAGCAGCGAAGGGGGTCGCTATACTGAGCAGTTCTTC. Amino acids: CASSEGGRYTEQFF. The variable domain in full, completed from reference TRBV9 and TRBJ2-1, reads DSGVTQTPKHLITATGQRVTLRCSPRSGDLSVYWYQQSLDQGLQFLIQYYNGEERAKGNILERFSAQQFPDLHSELNLSSLELGDSALYFCASSEGGRYTEQFFGPGTRLTVL.

The chain uses TRBV5-1 and TRBJ2-5, with D maybe TRBD1 (5 bases). With 3 bases removed from V and 2 bases from J, the gap between germline ends came to 17 bases. The germline CDR1 and CDR2 sequences are SGHRS and YFSETQ. This CDR3 is 16 amino acids long. The CDR3 is CASSSTPTGEQETQYF. CDR3 nucleotides: TGCGCCAGCAGCTCCACCCCTACAGGAGAGCAAGAGACCCAGTACTTC.

This clone has just one count. The rearrangement uses TRBV11-3 and TRBJ1-4, with TRBD1 matching 10 bases. The germline V gene has CDR1 SGHNT and CDR2 YENEEA. The CDR3 extends over 14 amino acids. The ends lost 5 bases at V and 6 bases at J; junction bases unmatched: 3. The CDR3 loop reads CASSTGTGDEKLFF. Written as DNA, the CDR3 is TGTGCCAGCAGCACCGGGACAGGGGATGAAAAACTGTTTTTT.

This chain uses TRBV13 with TRBJ1-1; TRBD1 matches 10 bases. V dropped 4 bases and J dropped 6; count of bases not matched to a gene: 11. This CDR3 is built from 16 residues. The germline V gene has CDR1 PRHDT and CDR2 FYEKMQ (reference sequence). The DNA for the CDR3 is TGTGCCAGCAGCTCTAGACAGGGGGCTAACTTACCTGAAGCTTTCTTT. Translating gives CASSSRQGANLPEAFF.

The chain employs TRBV2 and TRBJ2-3; D not resolved. V lost 1 base and J lost 6, with 11 bases in between. CDR3 length equals 14 residues. CDR1 and CDR2 from the germline V gene are SNHLY and FYNNEI. CDR3 sequence reads: CASSEDGFGDTQYF. The CDR3 region has the DNA TGTGCCAGCAGTGAAGATGGTTTCGGGGATACGCAGTATTTT. Looking up the rest from reference TRBV2 and TRBJ2-3 gives the full variable domain: EPEVTQTPSHQVTQMGQEVILRCVPISNHLYFYWYRQILGQKVEFLVSFYNNEISEKSEIFDDQFSVERPDGSNFTLKIRSTKLEDSAMYFCASSEDGFGDTQYFGPGTRLTVL.

The V and J genes are TRBV5-4 and TRBJ2-7; 12 bases map to TRBD2. The CDR3 is 18 amino acids. Germline CDR1 and CDR2: SGHNT and YYREEE (reference sequence). J gave up 0 bases and V 0 bases, and 7 bases lay outside the gene matches. For the CDR3, the DNA is TGTGCCAGCAGCTTGGCCGGACTAGCGGGATTAAGCTCCTACGAGCAGTACTTC. Its translation is CASSLAGLAGLSSYEQYF.

The chain combines TRBV4-1 with TRBJ1-1; 9 nucleotides agree with TRBD1. CDR3 size: 15 residues. Germline V gives CDR1 MGHRA, CDR2 YSYEKL. V lost 0 bases and J lost 4; bases outside the gene matches: 3. CDR3 bases: TGCGCCAGCAGCCAAGAGGCGACAGGGGGCACTGAAGCTTTCTTT. Translation gives CASSQEATGGTEAFF.

The chain is built from TRBV7-2 and TRBJ1-1; 8 nucleotides align to TRBD1. Per germline, CDR1 SGHTA and CDR2 FQGNSA. This CDR3 is 14 amino acids long. With V trimmed by 5 bases and J by 3 bases, 5 bases remained unmatched. The CDR3 reads CASSRETGDTEAFF. The CDR3 DNA sequence: TGTGCCAGCAGCCGCGAGACAGGGGACACTGAAGCTTTCTTT.

V and J are TRBV29-1 and TRBJ2-1; tentatively, D is TRBD2 (7 bases). The V end lost 5 bases, the J end lost 0 bases, and 11 bases lay between the germline ends. CDR1 SQVTM and CDR2 ANQGSEA come from the germline V gene. This CDR3 has 14 amino acids. CDR3 protein: CSVQGGGSYNEQFF. CDR3 in DNA: TGCAGCGTTCAAGGGGGGGGCTCCTACAATGAGCAGTTCTTC.

CDR3: CASSLISGRGYGYTF. In DNA form, the CDR3 reads TGTGCCAGCAGCTTAATTTCGGGGCGGGGCTATGGCTACACCTTC. The chain has TRBV7-3 and TRBJ1-2; possible D gene TRBD1, 5 bases. In germline, CDR1 is SGHTA, CDR2 FQGTGA. Trimming stripped 1 base from V and 4 bases from J, with 13 bases between. The CDR3 is 15 amino acids.

V and J are TRBV10-3 and TRBJ2-2; D might be TRBD1 (5 bases). V lost 6 bases and J lost 5, with 16 bases in between. CDR1 is ENHRY and CDR2 is SYGVKD in the germline V gene. The CDR3 totals 15 residues. CDR3 amino acids: CAIRQEKGQTGELFF. In DNA, the CDR3 is TGTGCCATCAGGCAGGAGAAGGGGCAAACCGGGGAGCTGTTTTTT.

In this sample, this clone turned up a few times. The chain links TRBV6-1 to TRBJ2-7, with D maybe TRBD1 (5 bases). The CDR3 is 13 residues long. Germline assignment: CDR1 MNHNS and CDR2 SASEGT. The germline V and J ends were trimmed by 6 bases and 2 bases, with 11 bases remaining between them. As DNA, the CDR3 is TGTGCCAGCAGGACGGACAAGACCTACGAGCAGTACTTC. This translates into CASRTDKTYEQYF.

This clone was detected a few times. The rearrangement links TRBV10-3 to TRBJ1-1; D not resolved. The germline CDR1 and CDR2 sequences are ENHRY and SYGVKD. The ends were cut back, 5 bases at V and 4 bases at J, with 5 bases in the middle. There are 11 residues in the CDR3. CDR3 sequence reads: CAISTTTEAFF. CDR3 nucleotides: TGTGCCATCAGTACTACCACTGAAGCTTTCTTT.

This clone was seen ten or more times. This chain uses TRBV5-1 with TRBJ1-2; 8 positions match TRBD1. This CDR3 is built from 12 residues. J was trimmed by 4 bases and V by 6 bases; bases with no gene match: 2. CDR1 and CDR2 from the germline V gene are SGHRS and YFSETQ. CDR3 nucleotides: TGCGCCAGCACCGGACAGGGCTATGGCTACACCTTC. Translation: CASTGQGYGYTF.

This chain connects TRBV29-1 to TRBJ2-2, with D possibly being TRBD1 (6 bases). Germline V gene sequence: CDR1 SQVTM, CDR2 ANQGSEA. The CDR3 is made up of 13 amino acids. Trimming took 7 bases from V and 3 from J, leaving 12 bases between them. CDR3 sequence: CSGNNRDTGELFF. The CDR3 DNA is TGCAGCGGAAACAACAGGGACACCGGGGAGCTGTTTTTT.

The chain is built from TRBV7-8 and TRBJ1-1, with TRBD1 as a possible D gene (6 bases). The CDR3 sequence is 16 residues long. V was pared by 4 bases and J by 3 bases, with 18 bases between. Germline V CDR1 and CDR2: SGHVS, FQNEAQ. CDR3 sequence (DNA): TGTGCCAGCAGCTCGTACAGGGTGGGCGGATACACTGAAGCTTTCTTT. This sequence encodes CASSSYRVGGYTEAFF.

The V and J genes are TRBV5-4 and TRBJ2-1; the match to TRBD2 covers 9 bases. The trim removed 1 base at V and 8 bases at J, leaving 19 bases unmatched. Germline V gene data show CDR1 as SGHNT and CDR2 as YYREEE (reference sequence). The CDR3 sequence is 19 residues long. DNA for the CDR3: TGTGCCAGCAGCTTGCCCCTAGCGGGGACCGTCGGTGGTAGCGATGAGCAGTTCTTC. Its protein is CASSLPLAGTVGGSDEQFF.

The chain has TRBV9 and TRBJ2-3, with a possible D match to TRBD1 (6 bases). The germline V gene encodes CDR1 SGDLS and CDR2 YYNGEE. The V and J ends lost 2 bases and 2 bases respectively, with 12 bases between them. This CDR3 region has 15 residues. The CDR3 sequence is CASSVSGAVTDTQYF. CDR3 bases: TGTGCCAGCAGCGTGTCAGGGGCGGTCACAGATACGCAGTATTTT.

The CDR3 DNA reads as TGCGCCAGCAGCCAAGACGCCACAGGAAGCCCCTACAATGAGCAGTTCTTC. This gives the protein CASSQDATGSPYNEQFF. The chain links TRBV4-3 to TRBJ2-1; a weak D match, TRBD1 (5 bases). This CDR3 is 17 amino acids long. The germline V gene encodes CDR1 LGHNA and CDR2 YSLEER. The V end was cut by 0 bases, the J end by 2 bases, with 14 bases between.

CDR3 nucleotides: TGTGCCAGCAGCGTAGGGTTGGGACAGGGTTACGAGCAGTACTTC. Translated, it gives CASSVGLGQGYEQYF. The V and J genes are TRBV9 and TRBJ2-7; 9 nucleotides align to TRBD1. The J segment lost 4 bases and the V segment lost 0 bases, leaving 5 bases of the junction unmatched. Germline V gene data show CDR1 as SGDLS and CDR2 as YYNGEE. The CDR3 runs 15 residues.

This sequence joins TRBV7-9 and TRBJ1-1, with 8 bases lining up with TRBD1. Germline V lookup: CDR1 SEHNR, CDR2 FQNEAQ (reference sequence). The ends lost 0 bases at V and 1 base at J; junction bases unmatched: 4. The CDR3 is 16 residues long. The CDR3 nucleotides are TGTGCCAGCAGCTTAGCGCAGGGGGCCAGGAACACTGAAGCTTTCTTT. This encodes CASSLAQGARNTEAFF. Full variable domain (missing parts from reference TRBV7-9 and TRBJ1-1): DTGVSQNPRHKITKRGQNVTFRCDPISEHNRLYWYRQTLGQGPEFLTYFQNEAQLEKSRLLSDRFSAERPKGSFSTLEIQRTEQGDSAMYLCASSLAQGARNTEAFFGQGTRLTVV.

This rearrangement joins TRBV7-6 to TRBJ1-6; the match to TRBD1 covers 8 bases. This CDR3 region has 15 residues. Looked up from germline, CDR1 is SGHVS and CDR2 is FNYEAQ. V was clipped by 5 bases and J by 7 bases; unmatched bases: 7. The CDR3 DNA follows: TGTGCCAGCAGCGTCGGACAGGGTACGAATTCACCCCTCCACTTT. This sequence encodes CASSVGQGTNSPLHF. Looking up the rest from reference TRBV7-6 and TRBJ1-6 gives the full variable domain: GAGVSQSPRYKVTKRGQDVALRCDPISGHVSLYWYRQALGQGPEFLTYFNYEAQQDKSGLPNDRFSAERPEGSISTLTIQRTEQRDSAMYRCASSVGQGTNSPLHFGNGTRLTVT.

This clone has just a few counts. The rearrangement uses TRBV7-6 and TRBJ2-7; 7 bases agree with TRBD1. Unmatched junction bases numbered 12, after V lost 5 bases and J lost 2 bases. The CDR3 has 16 amino acids. The germline CDR1 and CDR2 sequences are SGHVS and FNYEAQ. The CDR3 DNA sequence: TGTGCCAGCAGCCCTAAACAGGGACAGCAGGCCTACGAGCAGTACTTC. Translating gives CASSPKQGQQAYEQYF.